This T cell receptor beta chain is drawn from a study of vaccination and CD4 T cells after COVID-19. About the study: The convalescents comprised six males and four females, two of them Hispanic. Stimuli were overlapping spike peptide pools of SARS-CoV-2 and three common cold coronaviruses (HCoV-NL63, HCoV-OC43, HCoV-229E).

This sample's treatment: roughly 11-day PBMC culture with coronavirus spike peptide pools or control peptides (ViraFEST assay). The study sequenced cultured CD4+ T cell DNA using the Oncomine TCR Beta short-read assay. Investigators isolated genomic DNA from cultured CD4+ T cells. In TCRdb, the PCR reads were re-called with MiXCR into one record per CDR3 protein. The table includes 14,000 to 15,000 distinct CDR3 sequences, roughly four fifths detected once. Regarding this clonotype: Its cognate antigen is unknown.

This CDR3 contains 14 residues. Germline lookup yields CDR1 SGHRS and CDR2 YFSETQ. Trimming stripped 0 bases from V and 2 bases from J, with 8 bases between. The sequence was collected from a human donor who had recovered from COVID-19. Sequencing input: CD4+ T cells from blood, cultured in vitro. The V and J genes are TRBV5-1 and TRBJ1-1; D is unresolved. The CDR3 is CASSLVVANTEAFF. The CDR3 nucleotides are TGCGCCAGCAGCTTGGTTGTGGCAAACACTGAAGCTTTCTTT.